The 16 T cell receptor beta chains given below trace back to one sample, sequenced in a study of blood T cell repertoires in COVID-19 (dated by TCRdb to about 2020). Library prep was done by the immunoSEQ multiplex PCR assay. Not all clones reach the TCRdb copy of this immuneACCESS table, which keeps in-frame sequences only. Checked studies attribute under half of the gap to unresolved V genes and leave the rest unexplained. Here the sample has over 70,000 clones; roughly 84% occur a single time. The ten most abundant clones make up approximately 11% of the sample. Sequenced material: peripheral blood. The origin of the receptors is a man aged 55 to 70 with COVID-19, enrolled during active disease.

This clone came up once. The rearrangement joins TRBV12-2 to TRBJ1-1; no check of the table's D call, TRBD1, against the DNA was made. TRBV12-2 is a pseudogene segment. CDR3 length equals 15 residues. The CDR3 DNA reads as TGTGCAAGTCGCTTAAGAGAGCGACAGGACACTGAAGCTTTCTTT. Residues: CASRLRERQDTEAFF.

This chain connects TRBV6-2 or TRBV6-3 to TRBJ1-2; the D is unclear. The V gene's germline CDR1 is MNHEY and CDR2 SVGEGT. The length of the CDR3 is 13 residues. V was shortened by 6 bases and J by 3 bases, with 11 bases between the two germline ends. The CDR3: CASSPGGYYGYTF. CDR3 in DNA: TGTGCCAGCAGCCCGGGAGGATACTATGGCTACACCTTC.

CDR3 residues: CASSEHRISAFF. CDR3 coding DNA: TGTGCCAGCAGTGAACACAGGATAAGCGCTTTCTTT. The chain has TRBV6-1 and TRBJ1-1; tentatively, D is TRBD1 (5 bases). The V end was cut by 2 bases, the J end by 11 bases, with 12 bases between. CDR1 MNHNS and CDR2 SASEGT come from the germline V gene. There are 12 residues in the CDR3.

The rearrangement joins TRBV11-2 to TRBJ1-3, with TRBD1 matching 8 bases. Germline CDR1 is SGHAT and CDR2 is FQNNGV. After removal of 1 base from V and 4 bases from J, the junction contained 12 bases not matched to a gene. The CDR3 sequence is 18 residues long. CDR3: CASSLGRGTRDRGNTIYF. Written as DNA, the CDR3 is TGTGCCAGCAGCTTAGGACGGGGAACCCGGGACAGGGGAAACACCATATATTTT.

V gene TRBV6-6 combines with J gene TRBJ2-1, with 7 bases identical to TRBD2. The germline CDR1 and CDR2 sequences are MNHNY and SVGAGI (reference sequence). J was trimmed by 5 bases and V by 8 bases; bases with no gene match: 12. This CDR3 spans 15 amino acids. The DNA for the CDR3 is TGTGCCAGCGGGAAGGGACTATCGCTTAACAATGAGCAGTTCTTC. It specifies CASGKGLSLNNEQFF.

V is TRBV27 and J is TRBJ2-1, with D tentatively TRBD1 (6 bases). Germline V gene lookup returns CDR1 MNHEY and CDR2 SMNVEV (reference sequence). The V end lost 6 bases, the J end lost 4 bases, and 7 bases lay between the germline ends. This CDR3 comprises 12 residues. The CDR3 here is CASRTGYNEQFF. The CDR3 DNA follows: TGTGCCAGCAGGACAGGTTACAATGAGCAGTTCTTC.

The V and J genes are TRBV12-2 and TRBJ1-1; TRBD1, as called in the table, went unchecked against the DNA. TRBV12-2 corresponds to a pseudogene. This CDR3 spans 15 amino acids. CDR3 amino acids: CASRSTSRVGTEAFF. In nucleotides, the CDR3 is TGTGCAAGTCGCTCGACGAGCAGGGTAGGAACTGAAGCTTTCTTT.

The chain carries TRBV14 and TRBJ1-3; D call uncertain. The CDR3 length is 16 residues. Trimming shortened V by 1 base and J by 4 bases, and 14 bases separated the two germline ends. Germline CDR1 and CDR2: SGHDN and FVKESK. CDR3 DNA: TGTGCCAGCAGCCAAGCGGCGGCTTCGCCCGGAAACACCATATATTTT. It codes for CASSQAAASPGNTIYF.

This chain uses TRBV5-4 with TRBJ2-4; 8 bases fit TRBD1. The CDR3 contains 17 residues. With V trimmed by 3 bases and J by 5 bases, 13 bases remained unmatched. The germline V gene has CDR1 SGHNT and CDR2 YYREEE (reference sequence). DNA for the CDR3: TGTGCCAGCAGCTCAACACTCCCCCCGGGACAGGAAAACATTCAGTACTTC. The encoded protein is CASSSTLPPGQENIQYF.

The chain couples TRBV19 to TRBJ2-5; TRBD1 matches at 8 bases. Germline V gene data show CDR1 as LNHDA and CDR2 as SQIVND (reference sequence). The CDR3 extends over 15 amino acids. V lost 8 bases and J lost 2; bases outside the gene matches: 10. Here the CDR3 DNA reads TGTGCCAGTCAGACTGGGACAGGAGATCAAGAGACCCAGTACTTC. Amino acids: CASQTGTGDQETQYF.

The rearrangement uses TRBV24-1 and TRBJ1-1, with D perhaps TRBD1 (5 bases). Germline loops: CDR1 KGHDR, CDR2 SFDVKD. The CDR3 is 15 amino acids. Trimming cost V 3 bases and J 4 bases, with 14 bases left between them. CDR3 sequence: CATSDPRRGGTEAFF. Here the CDR3 DNA reads TGTGCCACCAGTGATCCCCGGCGGGGCGGCACTGAAGCTTTCTTT.

The gene calls are TRBV19 and TRBJ1-3; no clear D. V was trimmed by 6 bases and J by 1 base, leaving 19 bases between them. The CDR3 spans 17 residues. Germline assignment: CDR1 LNHDA and CDR2 SQIVND (reference sequence). The CDR3 bases are TGTGCCAGTAGGCTGGAGGGTCTCATTTTTTCTGGAAACACCATATATTTT. Encoded protein: CASRLEGLIFSGNTIYF.

The gene calls are TRBV5-4 and TRBJ2-7, with TRBD1 identical over 7 bases. Unmatched junction bases numbered 2, after V lost 3 bases and J lost 2 bases. The CDR3 runs to 13 residues. Germline lookup yields CDR1 SGHNT and CDR2 YYREEE (reference sequence). The CDR3, as DNA: TGTGCCAGCAGCTGGGACAGAACCTACGAGCAGTACTTC. Amino acids: CASSWDRTYEQYF.

This sequence joins TRBV7-9 and TRBJ1-4, with 9 bases matching TRBD1. CDR1 and CDR2 (germline): SEHNR, FQNEAQ (reference sequence). This CDR3 has 16 amino acids. Trimming removed 1 base from V and 4 bases from J; junction bases left unmatched: 4. CDR3 DNA sequence: TGTGCCAGCAGCTTAGGGACAGGGGCCGGTAATGAAAAACTGTTTTTT. Its translation is CASSLGTGAGNEKLFF.

As concerns this clone: The junction does not match germline at one end; this may be a read error. The same CDR3 is also encoded by other DNA sequences in this sample. This chain joins TRBV12-3 or TRBV12-4 and TRBJ2-5, with 7 bases identical to TRBD2. There are 13 residues in the CDR3. CDR3 bases: TGTGCCAGCACGGGGACTAACCAAGAGACTCAGTACTTC. Its translation is CASTGTNQETQYF.

This rearrangement joins TRBV30 to TRBJ2-1, with D unresolved. CDR1 and CDR2 from the germline V gene are GTSNPN and SVGIG (reference sequence). This CDR3 has 12 amino acids. V lost 4 bases and J 7 bases, leaving 11 bases between the germline ends. CDR3 amino acids: CAWTRVENEQFF. For the CDR3, the DNA is TGTGCCTGGACTCGCGTGGAGAATGAGCAGTTCTTC.